The 6 T cell receptor beta chains below come from one sample, sequenced in a study of blood T cell repertoires in COVID-19. Profiling relied on immunoSEQ multiplex PCR, and the TCRdb table lists in-frame clones only, not all of them. The table includes tens of thousands of clones, 80% to 85% detected once. The specimen sequenced was peripheral blood. The receptors originated from a man aged 50 or older with acute or convalescent COVID-19.

The chain combines TRBV19 with TRBJ1-1; 8 nucleotides align to TRBD1. Germline trimming cut 4 bases from V and 5 bases from J; bases unmatched to any gene: 9. This CDR3 is 15 amino acids long. Germline CDR1 LNHDA, CDR2 SQIVND (reference sequence). CDR3 in amino acids: CASSKPRQGITEAFF. The CDR3 DNA reads as TGTGCCAGTAGTAAACCTCGACAGGGGATTACTGAAGCTTTCTTT.

This clone was seen a few times. The chain carries TRBV19 and TRBJ2-1; D not certain. There are 15 residues in the CDR3. Germline V CDR1 and CDR2: LNHDA, SQIVND (reference sequence). The ends were cut back, 2 bases at V and 0 bases at J, with 8 bases in the middle. CDR3 in amino acids: CASSIMENSYNEQFF. CDR3 nucleotides: TGTGCCAGTAGTATAATGGAGAACTCCTACAATGAGCAGTTCTTC. Together with reference TRBV19 and TRBJ2-1, the CDR3 gives the full variable domain: DGGITQSPKYLFRKEGQNVTLSCEQNLNHDAMYWYRQDPGQGLRLIYYSQIVNDFQKGDIAEGYSVSREKKESFPLTVTSAQKNPTAFYLCASSIMENSYNEQFFGPGTRLTVL.

The genes are TRBV7-8 and TRBJ2-1, with 7 bases matching TRBD2. CDR1 is SGHVS, CDR2 FQNEAQ, per germline. CDR3 size: 16 residues. The trim removed 5 bases at V and 2 bases at J, leaving 9 bases unmatched. CDR3 in DNA: TGTGCCAGCAGCCCTAGGGGCGGGAGTACCTACAATGAGCAGTTCTTC. It specifies CASSPRGGSTYNEQFF.

This chain links TRBV18 with TRBJ2-7, with 8 bases lining up with TRBD2. The ends lost 0 bases at V and 0 bases at J; junction bases unmatched: 1. Germline assignment: CDR1 KGHSH and CDR2 LQKENI. The CDR3 loop spans 15 amino acids. CDR3 sequence reads: CASSPPLAGSYEQYF. The DNA of the CDR3 is TGTGCCAGCTCACCACCCCTAGCGGGCTCCTACGAGCAGTACTTC.

This sequence joins TRBV14 and TRBJ1-1; 7 bases align to TRBD1. The CDR3 length is 15 residues. The V and J ends lost 3 bases and 3 bases, in that order; junction bases with no gene match: 7. The V gene's germline CDR1 is SGHDN and CDR2 FVKESK. The CDR3 reads CASSHTGAQYTEAFF. CDR3 nucleotide sequence: TGTGCCAGCAGCCACACAGGGGCCCAATACACTGAAGCTTTCTTT.

Only one count was recorded for this clone. This chain connects TRBV5-4 to TRBJ2-7, with D possibly matching TRBD1 (6 bases). Germline CDR1 and CDR2: SGHNT and YYREEE (reference sequence). V lost 4 bases to trimming and J lost 6 bases, with 20 bases between them. This CDR3 has 15 amino acids. CDR3 protein: CASSPRRGETAEQYF. The CDR3 bases are TGTGCCAGCAGCCCCCGCAGGGGCGAAACCGCCGAGCAGTACTTC. Drawing the rest from reference TRBV5-4 and TRBJ2-7, the complete variable domain is ETGVTQSPTHLIKTRGQQVTLRCSSQSGHNTVSWYQQALGQGPQFIFQYYREEENGRGNFPPRFSGLQFPNYSSELNVNALELDDSALYLCASSPRRGETAEQYFGPGTRLTVT.